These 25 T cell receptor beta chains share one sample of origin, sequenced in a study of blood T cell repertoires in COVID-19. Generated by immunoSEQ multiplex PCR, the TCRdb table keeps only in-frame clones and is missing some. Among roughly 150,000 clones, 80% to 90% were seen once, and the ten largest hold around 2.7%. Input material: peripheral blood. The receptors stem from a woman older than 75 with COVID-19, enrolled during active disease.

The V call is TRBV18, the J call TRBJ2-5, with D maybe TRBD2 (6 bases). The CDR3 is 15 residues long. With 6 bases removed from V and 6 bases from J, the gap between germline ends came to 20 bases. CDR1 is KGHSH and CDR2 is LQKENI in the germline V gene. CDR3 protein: CASSPAGLIGKTQYF. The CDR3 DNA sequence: TGTGCCAGCTCCCCCGCCGGACTAATCGGCAAGACCCAGTACTTC. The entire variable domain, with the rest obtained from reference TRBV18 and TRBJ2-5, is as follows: NAGVMQNPRHLVRRRGQEARLRCSPMKGHSHVYWYRQLPEEGLKFMVYLQKENIIDESGMPKERFSAEFPKEGPSILRIQQVVRGDSAAYFCASSPAGLIGKTQYFGPGTRLLVL.

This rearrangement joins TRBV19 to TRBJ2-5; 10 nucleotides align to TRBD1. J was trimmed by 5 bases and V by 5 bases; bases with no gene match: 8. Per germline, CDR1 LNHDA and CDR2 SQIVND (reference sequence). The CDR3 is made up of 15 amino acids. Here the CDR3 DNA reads TGTGCCAGTAGTGCCGGGACAGGGGATGGGGAGACCCAGTACTTC. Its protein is CASSAGTGDGETQYF.

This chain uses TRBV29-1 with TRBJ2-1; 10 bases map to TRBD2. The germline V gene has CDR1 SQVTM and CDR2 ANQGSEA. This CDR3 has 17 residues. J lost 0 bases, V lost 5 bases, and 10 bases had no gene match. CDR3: CSVLGLASHGSYNEQFF. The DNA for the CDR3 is TGCAGCGTTCTGGGACTAGCGTCTCATGGCTCCTACAATGAGCAGTTCTTC.

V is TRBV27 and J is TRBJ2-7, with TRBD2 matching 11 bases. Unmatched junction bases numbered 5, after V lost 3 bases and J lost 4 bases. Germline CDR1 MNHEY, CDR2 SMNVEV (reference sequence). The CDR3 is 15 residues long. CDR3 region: CASSFSTSGIYEQYF. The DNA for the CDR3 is TGTGCCAGCAGTTTCTCGACTAGCGGGATTTACGAGCAGTACTTC.

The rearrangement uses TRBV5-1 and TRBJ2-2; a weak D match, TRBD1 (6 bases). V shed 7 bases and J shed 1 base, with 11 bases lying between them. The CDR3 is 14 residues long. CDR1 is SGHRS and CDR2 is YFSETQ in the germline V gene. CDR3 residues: CASFWGQNTGELFF. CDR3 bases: TGCGCCAGCTTCTGGGGACAGAACACCGGGGAGCTGTTTTTT.

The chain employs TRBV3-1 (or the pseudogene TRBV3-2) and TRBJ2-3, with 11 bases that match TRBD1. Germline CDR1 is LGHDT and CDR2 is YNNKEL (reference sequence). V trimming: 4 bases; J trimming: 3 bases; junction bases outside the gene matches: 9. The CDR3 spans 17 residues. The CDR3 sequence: CASSRRHGTGGTDTQYF. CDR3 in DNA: TGTGCCAGCAGCCGGCGGCATGGGACAGGGGGAACAGATACGCAGTATTTT.

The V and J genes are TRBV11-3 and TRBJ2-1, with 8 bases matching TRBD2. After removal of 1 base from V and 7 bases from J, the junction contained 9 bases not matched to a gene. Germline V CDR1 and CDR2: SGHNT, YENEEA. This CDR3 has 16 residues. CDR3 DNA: TGTGCCAGCAGCTTAGTGGCCAGCGGGGGACGGAATGAGCAGTTCTTC. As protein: CASSLVASGGRNEQFF.

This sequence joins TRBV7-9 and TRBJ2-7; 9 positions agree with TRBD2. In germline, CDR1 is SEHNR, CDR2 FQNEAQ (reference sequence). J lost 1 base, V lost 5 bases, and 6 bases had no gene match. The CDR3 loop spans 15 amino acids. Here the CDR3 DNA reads TGTGCCAGCAGCACATTAGCGGGGGCTTCCTACGAGCAGTACTTC. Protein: CASSTLAGASYEQYF. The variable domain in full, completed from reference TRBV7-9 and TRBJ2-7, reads DTGVSQNPRHKITKRGQNVTFRCDPISEHNRLYWYRQTLGQGPEFLTYFQNEAQLEKSRLLSDRFSAERPKGSFSTLEIQRTEQGDSAMYLCASSTLAGASYEQYFGPGTRLTVT.

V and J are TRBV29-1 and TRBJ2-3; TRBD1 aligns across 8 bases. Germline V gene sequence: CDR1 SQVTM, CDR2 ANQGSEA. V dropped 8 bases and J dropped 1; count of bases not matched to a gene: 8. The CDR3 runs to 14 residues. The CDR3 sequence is CSFNTGQGTDTQYF. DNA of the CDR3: TGCAGCTTTAACACGGGACAGGGCACAGATACGCAGTATTTT.

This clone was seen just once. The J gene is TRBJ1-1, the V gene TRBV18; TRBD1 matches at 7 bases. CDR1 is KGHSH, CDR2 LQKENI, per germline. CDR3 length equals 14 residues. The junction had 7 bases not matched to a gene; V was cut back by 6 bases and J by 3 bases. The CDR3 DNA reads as TGTGCCAGCTCGACGGGACAGCGGGACACTGAAGCTTTCTTT. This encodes CASSTGQRDTEAFF.

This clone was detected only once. CDR3: CASSSLLRTGRDNEQFF. The CDR3, as DNA: TGTGCCAGCAGTTCCTTACTAAGGACAGGACGCGACAATGAGCAGTTCTTC. V and J are TRBV27 and TRBJ2-1; 7 nucleotides line up with TRBD1. Germline V gives CDR1 MNHEY, CDR2 SMNVEV (reference sequence). The CDR3 totals 17 residues. Trimming at V came to 4 bases and at J to 5 bases, leaving 14 bases not matched to a gene.

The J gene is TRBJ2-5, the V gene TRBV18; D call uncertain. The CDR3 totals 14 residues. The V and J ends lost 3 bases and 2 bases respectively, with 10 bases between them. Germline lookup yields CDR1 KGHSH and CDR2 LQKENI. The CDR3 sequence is CASSPITAQETQYF. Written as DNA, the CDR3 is TGTGCCAGCTCACCCATAACAGCACAAGAGACCCAGTACTTC. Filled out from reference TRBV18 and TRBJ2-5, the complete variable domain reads NAGVMQNPRHLVRRRGQEARLRCSPMKGHSHVYWYRQLPEEGLKFMVYLQKENIIDESGMPKERFSAEFPKEGPSILRIQQVVRGDSAAYFCASSPITAQETQYFGPGTRLLVL.

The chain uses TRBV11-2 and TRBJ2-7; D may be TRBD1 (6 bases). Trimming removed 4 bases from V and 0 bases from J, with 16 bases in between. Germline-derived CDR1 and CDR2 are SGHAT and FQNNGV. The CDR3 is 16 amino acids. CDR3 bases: TGTGCCAGCAGCTCCGACAGGACAAAGGGCTCCTACGAGCAGTACTTC. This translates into CASSSDRTKGSYEQYF.

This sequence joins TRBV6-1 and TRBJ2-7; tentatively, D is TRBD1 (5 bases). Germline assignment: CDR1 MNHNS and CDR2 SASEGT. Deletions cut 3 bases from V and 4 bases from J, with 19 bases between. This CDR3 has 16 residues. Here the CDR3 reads CASSDYIRAGRYEQYF. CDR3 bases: TGTGCCAGCAGTGACTATATCAGGGCCGGCCGTTACGAGCAGTACTTC.

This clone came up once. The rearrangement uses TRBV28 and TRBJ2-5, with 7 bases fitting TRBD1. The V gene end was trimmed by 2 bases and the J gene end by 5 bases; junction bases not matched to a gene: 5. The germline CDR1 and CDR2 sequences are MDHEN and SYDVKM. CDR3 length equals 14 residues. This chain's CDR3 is CASSLTGTVETQYF. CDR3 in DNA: TGTGCCAGCAGTTTAACCGGGACAGTTGAGACCCAGTACTTC.

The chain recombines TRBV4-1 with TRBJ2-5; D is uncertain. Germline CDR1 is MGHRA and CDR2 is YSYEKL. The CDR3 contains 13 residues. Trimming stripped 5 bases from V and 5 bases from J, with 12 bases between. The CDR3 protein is CASSATGWETQYF. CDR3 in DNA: TGCGCCAGCAGCGCGACGGGTTGGGAGACCCAGTACTTC.

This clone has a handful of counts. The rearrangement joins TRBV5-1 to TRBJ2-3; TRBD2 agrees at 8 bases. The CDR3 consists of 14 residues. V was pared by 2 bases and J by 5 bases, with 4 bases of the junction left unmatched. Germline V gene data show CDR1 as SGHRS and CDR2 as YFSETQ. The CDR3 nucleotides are TGCGCCAGCAGCTTTAGCGGGACCGAAGATACGCAGTATTTT. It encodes CASSFSGTEDTQYF.

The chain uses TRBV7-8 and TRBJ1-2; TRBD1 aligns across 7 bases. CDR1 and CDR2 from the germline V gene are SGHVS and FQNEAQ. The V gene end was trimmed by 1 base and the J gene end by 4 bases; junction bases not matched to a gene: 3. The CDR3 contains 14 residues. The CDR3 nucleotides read TGTGCCAGCAGCTTAGGAGACAGGGTCTATGGCTACACCTTC. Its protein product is CASSLGDRVYGYTF.

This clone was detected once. CDR3 bases: TGTGCCAGCAGCTTAACGAATCTAGCGGGAGGGCCCGGCAATGAGCAGTTCTTC. Amino acid sequence: CASSLTNLAGGPGNEQFF. This rearrangement joins TRBV7-3 to TRBJ2-1; 12 bases map to TRBD2. Germline V CDR1 and CDR2: SGHTA, FQGTGA. The J segment lost 6 bases and the V segment lost 0 bases, leaving 9 bases of the junction unmatched. The CDR3 spans 18 residues.

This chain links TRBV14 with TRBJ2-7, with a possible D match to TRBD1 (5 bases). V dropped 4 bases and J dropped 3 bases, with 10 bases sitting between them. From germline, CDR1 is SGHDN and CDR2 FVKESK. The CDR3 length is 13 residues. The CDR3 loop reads CASSRGQVYEQYF. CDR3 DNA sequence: TGTGCCAGCAGCCGCGGACAAGTCTACGAGCAGTACTTC.

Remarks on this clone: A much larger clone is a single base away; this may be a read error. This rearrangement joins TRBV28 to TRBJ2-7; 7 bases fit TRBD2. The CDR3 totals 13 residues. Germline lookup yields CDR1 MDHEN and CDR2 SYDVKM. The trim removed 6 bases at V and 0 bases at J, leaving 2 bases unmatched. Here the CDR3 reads CASRRGSSYEQYF. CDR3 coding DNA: TGTGCCAGCAGGCGGGGGAGCTCCTACGAGCAGTACTTC.

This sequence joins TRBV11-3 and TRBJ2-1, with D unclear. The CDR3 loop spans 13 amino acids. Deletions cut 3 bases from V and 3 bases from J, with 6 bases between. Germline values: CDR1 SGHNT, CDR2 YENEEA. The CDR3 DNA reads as TGTGCCAGCAGCTTTTCACTCTACAATGAGCAGTTCTTC. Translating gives CASSFSLYNEQFF.

The CDR3 here is CASSPRAGGPRNEQFF. CDR3 DNA sequence: TGTGCCAGCAGTCCCCGAGCGGGAGGGCCGCGGAATGAGCAGTTCTTC. This chain uses TRBV27 with TRBJ2-1; 10 positions match TRBD2. V shed 5 bases, J shed 7 bases, and the junction held 11 bases outside the gene matches. Looked up from germline, CDR1 is MNHEY and CDR2 is SMNVEV (reference sequence). There are 16 residues in the CDR3.

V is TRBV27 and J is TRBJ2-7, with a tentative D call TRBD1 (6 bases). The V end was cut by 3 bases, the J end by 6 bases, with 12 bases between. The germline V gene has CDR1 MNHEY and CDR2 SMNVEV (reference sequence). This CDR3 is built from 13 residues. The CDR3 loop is CASSFPGASEQYF. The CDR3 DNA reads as TGTGCCAGCAGTTTTCCAGGGGCATCCGAGCAGTACTTC.

CDR3 in DNA: TGTGCCAGCAGTTCGCGTGGTACCGGGGAGCTGTTTTTT. As protein: CASSSRGTGELFF. The chain has TRBV12-3 or TRBV12-4 and TRBJ2-2; D unclear. The V gene lost 4 bases and the J gene lost 5 bases, with 8 bases spanning the gap. The CDR3 has 13 residues.